The next 7 T cell receptor beta chains were all read from a single sample in a study of chemoradiotherapy in HPV16-positive cancers. Here immunoSEQ multiplex PCR was the method, and the copy in TCRdb shows in-frame clones only, minus some. The table has about 68,000 clones, approximately 91% seen once. The sequencing here drew on blood, taken from a patient who underwent chemoradiotherapy. These receptors came from a human donor with HPV-associated anogenital cancer.

V gene TRBV28 combines with J gene TRBJ2-7; D is unresolved. Germline lookup yields CDR1 MDHEN and CDR2 SYDVKM. The CDR3 extends over 15 amino acids. V lost 3 bases and J 4 bases, leaving 16 bases between the germline ends. CDR3 coding DNA: TGTGCCAGCAGTTTTCCGCCGGACCCCATTTACGAGCAGTACTTC. This sequence encodes CASSFPPDPIYEQYF.

This chain uses TRBV10-3 with TRBJ1-1; D gene ambiguous. The CDR3 sequence is 13 residues long. Looked up from germline, CDR1 is ENHRY and CDR2 is SYGVKD. The V end was cut by 4 bases, the J end by 1 base, with 7 bases between. CDR3 coding DNA: TGTGCCATCAGTGCTCAGGAGAACACTGAAGCTTTCTTT. Translating it yields CAISAQENTEAFF.

V and J are TRBV7-2 and TRBJ2-5; D is unclear. The CDR3 sequence is 14 residues long. Trimming left V 2 bases short and J 5 bases short, with 12 bases between. The germline V gene has CDR1 SGHTA and CDR2 FQGNSA. CDR3 in DNA: TGTGCCAGCAGCTTACAGGTTGGGAAGGAGACCCAGTACTTC. Amino acids: CASSLQVGKETQYF.

This chain uses TRBV15 with TRBJ2-1, with 10 bases identical to TRBD2. The V gene end was trimmed by 0 bases and the J gene end by 7 bases; junction bases not matched to a gene: 9. Germline-derived CDR1 and CDR2 are LNHNV and YYDKDF (reference sequence). The length of the CDR3 is 17 residues. CDR3 residues: CATSRESGGVFMNEQFF. In nucleotides, the CDR3 is TGTGCCACCAGCAGAGAAAGCGGGGGGGTGTTTATGAATGAGCAGTTCTTC.

The V call is TRBV10-2, the J call TRBJ1-1, with D possibly matching TRBD1 (5 bases). CDR1 is WSHSY, CDR2 SAAADI, per germline. This CDR3 comprises 17 residues. The V and J ends lost 3 bases and 0 bases respectively, with 17 bases between them. The CDR3 DNA reads as TGCGCCAGCAGTGATGGTTTTGGTAGGGGAATGAACACTGAAGCTTTCTTT. Its translation is CASSDGFGRGMNTEAFF.

The chain couples TRBV4-1 to TRBJ2-1; no clear D gene. V was shortened by 0 bases and J by 5 bases, with 11 bases between the two germline ends. CDR3 length: 15 residues. The V gene's germline CDR1 is MGHRA and CDR2 YSYEKL. The CDR3 region has the DNA TGCGCCAGCAGCCAAGATAGCAATCGAGACAATGAGCAGTTCTTC. Protein product: CASSQDSNRDNEQFF.

The J gene is TRBJ2-5, the V gene TRBV11-2; a weak D match, TRBD2 (5 bases). Trimming removed 1 base from V and 4 bases from J, with 13 bases in between. The CDR3 length is 15 residues. Germline V CDR1 and CDR2: SGHAT, FQNNGV. CDR3 loop: CASSLVDGGGETQYF. For the CDR3, the DNA is TGTGCCAGCAGCTTAGTTGACGGCGGAGGAGAGACCCAGTACTTC.